What follows is one TCR beta chain and its context. Original methodology: Amplifying reference gene primers gave estimates of nucleated cell counts. Repertoires were generated with immunoSEQ multiplex PCR, while TCRdb's copy carries only in-frame clones and drops some. Clone size and the V and J calls come from that table; the DNA yielded D and trimming. Found here are 130,000 to 150,000 clones, about 84% of them singletons; the top ten hold around 13%. This specimen belongs to a study of blood T cell repertoires in COVID-19. Study-level information: Acute and convalescent COVID-19 samples came from the United States, Italy and Spain. Sample material is recorded as cDNA or gDNA derived from T cells, B-cell-depleted T cells, or PBMCs.

This CDR3 spans 11 amino acids. CDR1 is GTSNPN, CDR2 SVGIG, per germline (reference sequence). V was trimmed by 4 bases and J by 7 bases, leaving 10 bases between them. The chain links TRBV30 to TRBJ1-2, with D unresolved. Sequencing was performed on peripheral blood. The receptor was derived from a man aged 60 to 69 with active or convalescent COVID-19. The DNA for the CDR3 is TGTGCCTGGACCGCGTCGGGTGGCTACACCTTC. It encodes CAWTASGGYTF. The whole variable domain, filled in from reference TRBV30 and TRBJ1-2, reads SQTIHQWPATLVQPVGSPLSLECTVEGTSNPNLYWYRQAAGRGLQLLFYSVGIGQISSEVPQNLSASRPQDRQFILSSKKLLLSDSGFYLCAWTASGGYTFGSGTRLTVV.